The 18 T cell receptor beta chains presented below share a single source sample, sequenced in a study of PD-1 blockade in mismatch repair-deficient tumors. Generated by immunoSEQ multiplex PCR, the TCRdb table keeps only in-frame clones and is missing some. The data contain about 130,000 clones, about 88% of them singletons. This material consisted of peripheral blood, taken 72 weeks after starting pembrolizumab. The source of these receptors is an adult with mismatch repair-deficient cancer.

This clone is a singleton in its sample. V is TRBV6-5 and J is TRBJ2-3, with 10 bases lining up with TRBD2. The germline V gene encodes CDR1 MNHEY and CDR2 SVGAGI. The CDR3 is 15 residues long. V shed 5 bases and J 1 base; nucleotides not matched to a gene: 3. Here the CDR3 reads CASSGLAARTDTQYF. CDR3 nucleotides: TGTGCCAGCAGTGGACTAGCGGCCCGCACAGATACGCAGTATTTT.

CDR3 loop: CASSTSGRHEQYF. As DNA, the CDR3 is TGTGCCAGCAGTACTAGCGGTCGACACGAGCAGTACTTC. The V call is TRBV6-6, the J call TRBJ2-7; 8 bases line up with TRBD2. The ends lost 5 bases at V and 5 bases at J; junction bases unmatched: 5. The germline V gene has CDR1 MNHNY and CDR2 SVGAGI (reference sequence). This CDR3 has 13 amino acids.

This sequence joins TRBV7-2 and TRBJ2-1; TRBD2 matches at 13 bases. The ends lost 5 bases at V and 10 bases at J; junction bases unmatched: 2. This CDR3 spans 13 amino acids. Germline V gene lookup returns CDR1 SGHTA and CDR2 FQGNSA. The CDR3 DNA follows: TGTGCCAGCAGCCCGGGACTAGCGGGGGAGCAGTTCTTC. Amino acids: CASSPGLAGEQFF.

The chain joins TRBV9 to TRBJ1-2; 9 bases agree with TRBD1. CDR1 is SGDLS, CDR2 YYNGEE, per germline. V shed 5 bases, J shed 7 bases, and the junction held 9 bases outside the gene matches. This CDR3 has 14 residues. The CDR3 DNA reads TGTGCCAGCAGAGGGACAGGGAGTCACTTTGGCTACACCTTC. Protein sequence: CASRGTGSHFGYTF.

The CDR3 loop reads CASGPWNGEQFF. CDR3 sequence (DNA): TGTGCCAGCGGCCCATGGAACGGGGAGCAGTTCTTC. This rearrangement joins TRBV6-1 to TRBJ2-1; D is undetermined. The ends were cut back, 8 bases at V and 10 bases at J, with 15 bases in the middle. The CDR3 runs 12 residues. Germline V gives CDR1 MNHNS, CDR2 SASEGT.

Only one count was recorded for this clone. The V call is TRBV11-3, the J call TRBJ2-2; 9 bases match TRBD1. CDR3 length: 16 residues. V dropped 5 bases and J dropped 2; count of bases not matched to a gene: 6. CDR1 is SGHNT and CDR2 is YENEEA in the germline V gene. In DNA, the CDR3 is TGTGCCAGCAGCCCCAGACAGGGGGGAAACACCGGGGAGCTGTTTTTT. It is translated as CASSPRQGGNTGELFF.

The V gene is TRBV11-2, the J gene TRBJ1-1; D not certain. The CDR3 runs 13 residues. CDR1 is SGHAT, CDR2 FQNNGV, per germline. V lost 0 bases and J 5 bases, leaving 7 bases between the germline ends. CDR3 sequence reads: CASSLDRRTEAFF. Here the CDR3 DNA reads TGTGCCAGCAGCTTAGATCGTAGAACTGAAGCTTTCTTT.

The rearrangement links TRBV6-6 to TRBJ1-4, with a possible D match to TRBD1 (6 bases). The CDR3 has 13 residues. The V gene's germline CDR1 is MNHNY and CDR2 SVGAGI (reference sequence). Trimming left V 6 bases short and J 8 bases short, with 13 bases between. CDR3 protein: CASSPGGLEKLFF. In DNA form, the CDR3 reads TGTGCCAGCAGCCCCGGGGGGCTGGAAAAACTGTTTTTT.

This clone appeared a few times. This chain joins TRBV6-4 and TRBJ2-1; D is ambiguous. Germline CDR1 reads MRHNA; CDR2 reads SNTAGT. V was pared by 0 bases and J by 7 bases, with 7 bases between. The CDR3 spans 13 residues. The CDR3 here is CASSDSEVNEQFF. CDR3 bases: TGTGCCAGCAGTGACTCGGAAGTGAATGAGCAGTTCTTC.

This rearrangement joins TRBV7-9 to TRBJ1-2; 7 bases line up with TRBD1. Germline V lookup: CDR1 SEHNR, CDR2 FQNEAQ (reference sequence). The CDR3 has 14 residues. Losses at the gene ends were 1 base for V and 7 bases for J; bases not matched to a gene: 6. The CDR3 nucleotides are TGTGCCAGCAGCTTAGGACAGGGCCCCAGTGGCTACACCTTC. Amino acids: CASSLGQGPSGYTF.

This clone has a handful of counts. The chain carries TRBV30 and TRBJ1-5; D unresolved. There are 10 residues in the CDR3. In germline, CDR1 is GTSNPN, CDR2 SVGIG (reference sequence). Trimming cost V 5 bases and J 4 bases, with 3 bases left between them. Written as DNA, the CDR3 is TGTGCCTGGGAAAATCAGCCCCAGCATTTT. As protein: CAWENQPQHF.

In regard to this clone: Germline and junction disagree at one end, which may indicate a read error. The rearrangement uses TRBV27 and TRBJ1-3; TRBD1 matches at 7 bases. Per germline, CDR1 MNHEY and CDR2 SMNVEV (reference sequence). The CDR3 is 17 residues long. CDR3 loop: CASSTSPSTGSGNTIYF. In DNA form, the CDR3 reads TGTGCCAGCAGTACCTCCCCTTCGACAGGGTCTGGGAACACCATATATTTT.

The rearrangement links TRBV11-2 to TRBJ2-5; no clear D. The ends were cut back, 5 bases at V and 3 bases at J, with 10 bases in the middle. The CDR3 loop spans 13 amino acids. Germline CDR1 and CDR2: SGHAT and FQNNGV. CDR3 nucleotide sequence: TGTGCCAGCAGCCCAACGACTGAAGAGACCCAGTACTTC. It encodes CASSPTTEETQYF.

CDR3 in DNA: TGTGCCAGCAGTCCAATCGGACTAGCGGGGGAATACGAGCAGTACTTC. This codes for CASSPIGLAGEYEQYF. The chain combines TRBV27 with TRBJ2-7, with TRBD2 matching 13 bases. After removal of 5 bases from V and 4 bases from J, the junction contained 8 bases not matched to a gene. The CDR3 runs to 16 residues. Per germline, CDR1 MNHEY and CDR2 SMNVEV (reference sequence).

The genes are TRBV5-8 and TRBJ2-3; D unresolved. This CDR3 has 11 residues. Germline-derived CDR1 and CDR2 are SGHTS and YDEGEE. The V and J ends lost 1 base and 6 bases respectively, with 3 bases between them. CDR3 sequence (DNA): TGTGCCAGCAGCTTGAAGGATACGCAGTATTTT. This codes for CASSLKDTQYF.

This chain joins TRBV28 and TRBJ2-7; unclear D gene. The CDR3 has 12 amino acids. Germline-derived CDR1 and CDR2 are MDHEN and SYDVKM. Trimming left V 4 bases short and J 0 bases short, with 4 bases between. The CDR3 bases are TGTGCCAGCAGTTCTTTCTCCTACGAGCAGTACTTC. This translates into CASSSFSYEQYF.

CDR3 bases: TGTGCCAGCAGCTTAGGACTAGCGGGCTCCTACGAGCAGTACTTC. Encoded protein: CASSLGLAGSYEQYF. The chain has TRBV13 and TRBJ2-7; 9 positions match TRBD2. The CDR3 runs to 15 residues. The germline gives CDR1 PRHDT, CDR2 FYEKMQ (reference sequence). V trimming: 0 bases; J trimming: 0 bases; junction bases outside the gene matches: 0.

The chain employs TRBV6-5 and TRBJ2-2; the match to TRBD1 covers 7 bases. This CDR3 contains 14 residues. The germline gives CDR1 MNHEY, CDR2 SVGAGI. After removal of 5 bases from V and 5 bases from J, the junction contained 5 bases not matched to a gene. Here the CDR3 DNA reads TGTGCCAGCAGTCATCGACAGGGAACCGGGGAGCTGTTTTTT. Its translation is CASSHRQGTGELFF.